This is a list of T cell receptor beta chains from one sample in a study of regulatory T cells in long-lasting Graves disease. TCRdb re-analysed the multiplex PCR reads in MiXCR, keeping a single row per CDR3 protein. The sample carries hundreds of thousands of distinct CDR3 sequences, 16% recorded once. In addition, the sample was reused for a study of T cells in Graves' hyperthyroidism and ophthalmopathy.

The sample was peripheral blood mononuclear cells (PBMCs), taken at new diagnosis, from a patient treated with antithyroid drugs. The receptor set was obtained from a man younger than 35 with Graves disease. CDR3s include the opening cysteine and the closing phenylalanine or tryptophan. The D gene is left open where the match is weak. Clone size, where shown, is once, few, many, or a class for clones that have expanded.

v_call	clone_size	j_call	d_call	cdr3_aa	cdr3_nt
TRBV5-1	.	TRBJ2-7	TRBD1	CASSNRDRGHTYEQYF	TGCGCCAGCAGTAACCGGGACAGGGGACATACCTACGAGCAGTACTTC
TRBV7-9	.	TRBJ2-1	TRBD1	CASSPSGQGIYNEQFF	TGTGCCAGCAGCCCCTCGGGACAGGGTATTTACAATGAGCAGTTCTTC
TRBV10-3	many	TRBJ2-1	TRBD2	CAISESGLAGSSYNEQFF	TGTGCCATCAGTGAGTCGGGACTAGCGGGGAGCTCCTACAATGAGCAGTTCTTC
TRBV18	many	TRBJ1-2	.	CASSRGSTKIRKDYGYTF	TGTGCCAGCTCACGCGGGTCCACCAAGATTCGGAAGGACTATGGCTACACCTTC
TRBV29-1	many	TRBJ2-3	.	CSVEASHTDTQYF	TGCAGCGTGGAAGCCTCCCACACAGATACGCAGTATTTT
TRBV30	.	TRBJ1-6	.	CAWRAPGNSPLHF	TGTGCCTGGAGAGCCCCAGGGAATTCACCCCTCCACTTT
TRBV7-9	.	TRBJ2-3	.	CASSLVLVGGTDTQYF	TGTGCCAGCAGCTTAGTTTTGGTGGGAGGCACAGATACGCAGTATTTT
TRBV30	many	TRBJ2-7	TRBD1	CAWSTGQGASEQYF	TGTGCCTGGAGTACAGGACAGGGGGCCTCCGAGCAGTACTTC
TRBV10-3	many	TRBJ2-2	TRBD1	CAISERTGSGELFF	TGTGCCATCAGTGAGCGGACAGGATCCGGGGAGCTGTTTTTT
TRBV12-3/TRBV12-4	many	TRBJ2-7	.	CASSPEAAEYF	TGTGCCAGCAGTCCCGAGGCGGCTGAGTACTTC
TRBV7-2	many	TRBJ1-2	.	CASSPGSYGYTF	TGTGCCAGCAGCCCCGGCTCCTATGGCTACACCTTC
TRBV10-2	many	TRBJ2-7	TRBD2	CATRPAGGNYEQYF	TGCGCCACCCGCCCCGCGGGAGGGAACTACGAGCAGTACTTC
TRBV11-2	many	TRBJ1-1	TRBD1	CASSPTGGLGTEAFF	TGTGCCAGCAGCCCGACAGGGGGATTGGGCACTGAAGCTTTCTTT
TRBV5-1	many	TRBJ2-1	TRBD2	CASSHGGVGANEQFF	TGCGCCAGCAGCCATGGGGGGGTAGGGGCCAATGAGCAGTTCTTC
TRBV3-1	many	TRBJ2-7	.	CASSQGGASEQYF	TGTGCCAGCAGCCAAGGGGGGGCATCCGAGCAGTACTTC
TRBV2	few	TRBJ2-2	TRBD1	CASRRQGPTGELFF	TGTGCCAGCAGACGACAGGGGCCCACCGGGGAGCTGTTTTTT
TRBV29-1	few	TRBJ2-5	.	CSVDWEQETQYF	TGCAGCGTAGACTGGGAGCAAGAGACCCAGTACTTC
TRBV29-1	.	TRBJ2-7	TRBD1	CSGGGTGPDEQYF	TGCAGCGGGGGGGGGACAGGGCCGGACGAGCAGTACTTC
TRBV7-3	many	TRBJ2-1	.	CASSLTALSYNEQFF	TGTGCCAGCAGCTTAACTGCATTATCCTACAATGAGCAGTTCTTC
TRBV29-1	many	TRBJ2-1	TRBD2	CSVSSGKYNEQFF	TGCAGCGTTTCTAGCGGGAAGTACAATGAGCAGTTCTTC
TRBV6-1	.	TRBJ1-2	.	CASYRQIYGYTF	TGTGCCAGCTACCGACAGATCTATGGCTACACCTTC
TRBV20-1	many	TRBJ1-5	.	CSARGMRDQPQHF	TGCAGTGCTAGAGGAATGAGGGATCAGCCCCAGCATTTT
TRBV6-1	few	TRBJ1-1	.	CASSKVTNTEAFF	TGTGCCAGCAGTAAAGTGACGAACACTGAAGCTTTCTTT
TRBV2	.	TRBJ2-7	TRBD1	CATSDGDRGGYEQYF	TGTGCCACCAGTGATGGAGACAGGGGGGGTTACGAGCAGTACTTC
TRBV20-1	many	TRBJ1-4	.	CSATLPLATNEKLFF	TGCAGTGCTACCCTACCACTGGCAACTAATGAAAAACTGTTTTTT
TRBV5-1	many	TRBJ2-7	.	CASSEEGINLVRYF	TGCGCCAGCAGCGAGGAGGGAATAAATTTAGTTCGGTACTTC
TRBV11-2	many	TRBJ2-7	.	CASSFAITHEQYF	TGTGCCAGCAGCTTCGCGATAACTCACGAGCAGTACTTC
TRBV6-9	many	TRBJ2-7	.	CASSLLRGSHPYEQYF	TGTGCCAGCAGTTTGCTCCGGGGGTCCCACCCCTACGAGCAGTACTTC
TRBV11-1	.	TRBJ2-3	.	CASSQDLAVSTDTQYF	TGTGCCAGCAGCCAAGACTTAGCGGTCAGCACAGATACGCAGTATTTT
TRBV27	few	TRBJ1-5	.	CASSLSGEMRPQHF	TGTGCCAGCAGTTTATCAGGGGAAATGAGGCCCCAGCATTTT
TRBV7-9	.	TRBJ1-4	TRBD1	CASSINRGPTNEKLFF	TGTGCCAGCAGCATCAACAGGGGACCAACTAATGAAAAACTGTTTTTT
TRBV12-3/TRBV12-4	many	TRBJ1-1	.	CASSSSGLNTEAFF	TGTGCCAGCAGTTCTTCTGGACTGAACACTGAAGCTTTCTTT
TRBV20-1	many	TRBJ2-7	.	CSARMGGYEQYF	TGCAGTGCTAGAATGGGAGGCTACGAGCAGTACTTC
TRBV12-3/TRBV12-4	many	TRBJ2-7	.	CASSFWREQYF	TGTGCCAGCAGTTTTTGGAGAGAGCAGTACTTC
TRBV29-1	.	TRBJ2-1	TRBD1	CSVDDRGSYNEQFF	TGCAGCGTGGACGACAGGGGTTCCTACAATGAGCAGTTCTTC
TRBV6-5	many	TRBJ1-1	.	CASSYSTRDTEAFF	TGTGCCAGCAGTTACTCGACCAGGGACACTGAAGCTTTCTTT
TRBV18	many	TRBJ2-1	TRBD2	CASSPGGRSLYNEQFF	TGTGCCAGCTCACCCGGCGGGAGGTCGCTCTACAATGAGCAGTTCTTC
TRBV3-1	few	TRBJ2-7	.	CASSPSPGVSYEQYF	TGTGCCAGCAGCCCCTCCCCAGGGGTCTCCTACGAGCAGTACTTC
TRBV12-3/TRBV12-4	.	TRBJ2-7	.	CASSSPQVYEQYF	TGTGCCAGCAGTTCGCCCCAGGTCTACGAGCAGTACTTC